This entry describes one T cell receptor beta chain. The V and J ends lost 4 bases and 0 bases, in that order; junction bases with no gene match: 9. The germline CDR1 and CDR2 sequences are SGHRS and YFSETQ. The CDR3 runs 16 residues. The source of the sample is a study of blood T cell repertoires in COVID-19. The overall study: Researchers got acute and convalescent COVID-19 samples from the United States, Italy and Spain. PBMCs, B-cell-depleted T cells, or T cells provided the cDNA or gDNA that made up the material.

In the study's own analysis: Counts of nucleated cells, estimated from reference gene primer amplification, were obtained. The method was immunoSEQ multiplex PCR; TCRdb's version includes in-frame clones alone and lacks a portion of them. The DNA was the basis for D and trimming; V, J and clone size are from that table. This table has roughly 100,000 clones, over 65% appearing once. This receptor was obtained from a human donor in a cohort sampled during active COVID-19. The chain carries TRBV5-1 and TRBJ2-7; 8 bases are shared with TRBD2. Sequencing was performed on peripheral blood. CDR3 sequence reads: CASSPAGGLSSYEQYF. The CDR3 DNA sequence: TGCGCCAGCAGCCCCGCGGGGGGCCTTAGCTCCTACGAGCAGTACTTC.